This T cell receptor delta chain was profiled in a study of γδ T cells in repeated Plasmodium falciparum infection. Each sorted gammadelta sample had TRG and TRD chains sequenced. TCRdb redid the clone calls on the multiplex PCR reads with CATT. The table includes 70,000 to 95,000 delta-chain clones, 1.4% detected once. Flow sorting of PBMC yielded separate Vgamma9/Vdelta2+ and Vdelta2-negative gammadelta T cell populations for bulk repertoire analysis. This CDR3 spans 17 amino acids. The germline CDR1 and CDR2 sequences are GEAIGNYY and EKD. Many counts were recorded for this clone. Its cognate antigen is unknown. Being one base from a much bigger clone, this may be a read error. Other DNA sequences in this specimen translate into the identical CDR3. Study-level findings and limits: Over time and infection, Vgamma9/Vdelta2+ repertoires remained highly stable and polyclonal. Malian children's Vdelta2-negative repertoires appeared more expanded and less diverse than Australians'.

The rearrangement joins TRDV2 to TRDJ1; 8 nucleotides agree with TRDD3. The origin of this receptor is a pool of human donors (malaria-infected and uninfected, not separated). The sequenced sample consisted of gamma-delta T cells from blood. Written as DNA, the CDR3 is TGTGCCTGTGACACCCTAGCCCGGGGGGATAACACCGATAAACTAATCTTT. It encodes CACDTLARGDNTDKLIF.